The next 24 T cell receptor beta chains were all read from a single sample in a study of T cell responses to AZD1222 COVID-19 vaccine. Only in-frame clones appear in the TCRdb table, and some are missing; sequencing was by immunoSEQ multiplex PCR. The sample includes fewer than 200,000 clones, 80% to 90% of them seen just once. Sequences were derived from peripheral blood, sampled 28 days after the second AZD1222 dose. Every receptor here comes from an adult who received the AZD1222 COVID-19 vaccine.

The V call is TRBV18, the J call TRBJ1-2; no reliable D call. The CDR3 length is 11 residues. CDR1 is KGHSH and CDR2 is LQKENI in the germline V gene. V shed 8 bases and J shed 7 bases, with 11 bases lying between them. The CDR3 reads CASQSGPGYTF. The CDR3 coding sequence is TGTGCCAGCCAGTCAGGTCCTGGCTACACCTTC.

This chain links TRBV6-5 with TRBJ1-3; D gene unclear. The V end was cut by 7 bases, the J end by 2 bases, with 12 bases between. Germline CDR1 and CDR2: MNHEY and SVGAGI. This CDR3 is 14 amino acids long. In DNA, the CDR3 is TGTGCCAGCACCGCCTCAGTAACTGGAAACACCATATATTTT. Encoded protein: CASTASVTGNTIYF.

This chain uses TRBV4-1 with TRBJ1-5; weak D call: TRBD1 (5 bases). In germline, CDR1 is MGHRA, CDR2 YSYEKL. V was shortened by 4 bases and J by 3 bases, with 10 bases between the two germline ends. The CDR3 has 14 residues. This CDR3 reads CASSLTAINQPQHF. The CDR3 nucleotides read TGCGCCAGCAGCCTGACAGCGATCAATCAGCCCCAGCATTTT.

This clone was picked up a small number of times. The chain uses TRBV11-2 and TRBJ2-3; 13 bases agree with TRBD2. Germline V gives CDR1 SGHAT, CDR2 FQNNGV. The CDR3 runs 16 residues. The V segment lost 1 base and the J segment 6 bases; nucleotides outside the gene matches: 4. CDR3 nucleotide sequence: TGTGCCAGCAGCTTAGGACTAGCGGGGGGCCAGGATACGCAGTATTTT. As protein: CASSLGLAGGQDTQYF.

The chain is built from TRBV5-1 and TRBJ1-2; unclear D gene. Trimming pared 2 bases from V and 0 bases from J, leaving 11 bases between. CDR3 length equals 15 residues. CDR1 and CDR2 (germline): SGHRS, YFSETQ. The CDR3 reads CASSFFDTSNYGYTF. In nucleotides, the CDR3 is TGCGCCAGCAGCTTCTTCGACACATCTAACTATGGCTACACCTTC.

CDR3 region: CASSQDRASNYGYTF. The CDR3 coding sequence is TGCGCCAGCAGCCAGGACCGGGCTTCTAACTATGGCTACACCTTC. The rearrangement uses TRBV4-3 and TRBJ1-2, with D uncertain. The CDR3 sequence is 15 residues long. Germline V gene sequence: CDR1 LGHNA, CDR2 YSLEER. The V and J ends lost 3 bases and 0 bases respectively, with 11 bases between them.

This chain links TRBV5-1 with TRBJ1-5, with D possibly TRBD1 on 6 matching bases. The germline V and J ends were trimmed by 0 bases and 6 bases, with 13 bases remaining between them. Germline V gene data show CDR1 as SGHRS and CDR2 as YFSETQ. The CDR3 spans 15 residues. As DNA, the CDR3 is TGCGCCAGCAGCTTGGACCCGGGGGCAAGTCAGCCCCAGCATTTT. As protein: CASSLDPGASQPQHF.

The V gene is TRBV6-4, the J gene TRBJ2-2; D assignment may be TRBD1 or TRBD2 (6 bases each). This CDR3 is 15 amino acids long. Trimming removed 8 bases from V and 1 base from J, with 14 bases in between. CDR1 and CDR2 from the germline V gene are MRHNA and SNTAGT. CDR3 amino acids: CASGLEGGNTGELFF. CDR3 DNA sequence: TGTGCCAGCGGCCTAGAGGGGGGGAACACCGGGGAGCTGTTTTTT.

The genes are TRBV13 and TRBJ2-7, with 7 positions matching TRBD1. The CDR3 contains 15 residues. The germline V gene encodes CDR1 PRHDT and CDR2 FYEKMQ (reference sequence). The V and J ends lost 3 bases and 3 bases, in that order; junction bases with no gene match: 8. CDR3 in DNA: TGTGCCAGCAGCTTCGGACAGGTTGGGGGCTACGAGCAGTACTTC. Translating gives CASSFGQVGGYEQYF.

The CDR3 DNA follows: TGTGCCAGCTCACCAGAGACAGAAAACTATGGCTACACCTTC. Translating it yields CASSPETENYGYTF. The chain links TRBV18 to TRBJ1-2, with D perhaps matching TRBD1 (5 bases). V lost 2 bases and J lost 2, with 9 bases in between. The CDR3 is 14 amino acids. Germline assignment: CDR1 KGHSH and CDR2 LQKENI.

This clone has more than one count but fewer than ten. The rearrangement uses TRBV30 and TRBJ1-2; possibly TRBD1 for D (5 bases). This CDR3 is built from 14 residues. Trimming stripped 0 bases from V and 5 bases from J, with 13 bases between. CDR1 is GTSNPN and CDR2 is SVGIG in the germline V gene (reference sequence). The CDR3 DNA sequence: TGTGCCTGGAGTGTACTAGGACACGCGTATGGCTACACCTTC. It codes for CAWSVLGHAYGYTF. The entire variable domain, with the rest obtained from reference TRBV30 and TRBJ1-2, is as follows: SQTIHQWPATLVQPVGSPLSLECTVEGTSNPNLYWYRQAAGRGLQLLFYSVGIGQISSEVPQNLSASRPQDRQFILSSKKLLLSDSGFYLCAWSVLGHAYGYTFGSGTRLTVV.

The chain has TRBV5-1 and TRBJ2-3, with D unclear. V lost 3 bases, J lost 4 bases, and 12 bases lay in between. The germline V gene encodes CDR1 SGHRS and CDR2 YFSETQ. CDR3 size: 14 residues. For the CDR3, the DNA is TGCGCCAGCAGCTCGACCCTACCGTCAGATACGCAGTATTTT. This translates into CASSSTLPSDTQYF.

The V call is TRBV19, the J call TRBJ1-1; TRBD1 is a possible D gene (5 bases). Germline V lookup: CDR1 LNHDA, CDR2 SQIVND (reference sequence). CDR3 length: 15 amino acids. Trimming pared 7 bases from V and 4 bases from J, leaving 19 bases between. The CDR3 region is CASNPRGAPGTEAFF. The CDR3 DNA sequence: TGTGCCAGTAACCCCCGAGGGGCGCCGGGCACTGAAGCTTTCTTT.

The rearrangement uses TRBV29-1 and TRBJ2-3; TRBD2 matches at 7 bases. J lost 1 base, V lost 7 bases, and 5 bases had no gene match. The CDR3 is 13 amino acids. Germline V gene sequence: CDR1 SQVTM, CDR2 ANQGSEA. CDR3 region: CSGTRGGTDTQYF. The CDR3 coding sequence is TGCAGCGGAACACGGGGGGGCACAGATACGCAGTATTTT.

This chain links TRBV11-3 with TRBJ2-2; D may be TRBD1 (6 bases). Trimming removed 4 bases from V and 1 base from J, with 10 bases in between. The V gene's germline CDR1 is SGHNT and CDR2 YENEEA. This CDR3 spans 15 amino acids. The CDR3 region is CASSSPTGNTGELFF. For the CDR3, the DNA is TGTGCCAGCAGCTCCCCGACAGGGAACACCGGGGAGCTGTTTTTT.

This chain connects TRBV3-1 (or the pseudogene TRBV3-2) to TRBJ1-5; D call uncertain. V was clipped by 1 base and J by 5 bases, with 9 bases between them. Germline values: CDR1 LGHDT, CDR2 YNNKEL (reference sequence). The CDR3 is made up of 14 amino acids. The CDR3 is CASSQGRVDQPQHF. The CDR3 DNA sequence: TGTGCCAGCAGCCAAGGAAGGGTGGATCAGCCCCAGCATTTT.

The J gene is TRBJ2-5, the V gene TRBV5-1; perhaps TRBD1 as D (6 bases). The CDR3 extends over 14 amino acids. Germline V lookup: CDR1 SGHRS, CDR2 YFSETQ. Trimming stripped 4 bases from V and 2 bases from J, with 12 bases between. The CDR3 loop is CASSPGQFQETQYF. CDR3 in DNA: TGCGCCAGCAGCCCCGGACAGTTTCAAGAGACCCAGTACTTC. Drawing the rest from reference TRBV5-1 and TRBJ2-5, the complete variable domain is KAGVTQTPRYLIKTRGQQVTLSCSPISGHRSVSWYQQTPGQGLQFLFEYFSETQRNKGNFPGRFSGRQFSNSRSEMNVSTLELGDSALYLCASSPGQFQETQYFGPGTRLLVL.

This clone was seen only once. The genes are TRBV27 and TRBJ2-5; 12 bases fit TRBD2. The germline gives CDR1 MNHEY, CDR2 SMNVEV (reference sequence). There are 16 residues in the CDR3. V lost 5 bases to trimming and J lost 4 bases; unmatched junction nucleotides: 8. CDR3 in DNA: TGTGCCAGCAGTCAGATTCTAGCGGGGGGGCCAGAGACCCAGTACTTC. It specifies CASSQILAGGPETQYF.

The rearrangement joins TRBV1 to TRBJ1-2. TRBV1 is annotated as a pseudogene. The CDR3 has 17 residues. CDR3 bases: TGCACCAGCAGCCCTAAACACCCACAGACTCTAAACTATGGCTACACCTTC. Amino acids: CTSSPKHPQTLNYGYTF.

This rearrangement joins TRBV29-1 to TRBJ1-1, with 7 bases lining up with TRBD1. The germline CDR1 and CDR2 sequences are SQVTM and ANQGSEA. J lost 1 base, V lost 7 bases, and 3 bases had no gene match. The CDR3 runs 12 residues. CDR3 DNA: TGCAGCGGACAGGGAGGGAACACTGAAGCTTTCTTT. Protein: CSGQGGNTEAFF.

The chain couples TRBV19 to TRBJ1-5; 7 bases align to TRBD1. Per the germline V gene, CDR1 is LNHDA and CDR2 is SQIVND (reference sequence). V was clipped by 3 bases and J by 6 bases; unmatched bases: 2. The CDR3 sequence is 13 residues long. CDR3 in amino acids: CASSIPGGQPQHF. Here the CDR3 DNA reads TGTGCCAGTAGTATCCCAGGGGGTCAGCCCCAGCATTTT.

The CDR3 protein is CASSPPTSGAYYEQYF. For the CDR3, the DNA is TGCGCCAGCAGTCCTCCGACTAGCGGGGCGTACTACGAGCAGTACTTC. The chain couples TRBV10-2 to TRBJ2-7, with 11 bases identical to TRBD2. Germline trimming cut 5 bases from V and 3 bases from J; bases unmatched to any gene: 9. From germline, CDR1 is WSHSY and CDR2 SAAADI. CDR3 length: 16 residues.

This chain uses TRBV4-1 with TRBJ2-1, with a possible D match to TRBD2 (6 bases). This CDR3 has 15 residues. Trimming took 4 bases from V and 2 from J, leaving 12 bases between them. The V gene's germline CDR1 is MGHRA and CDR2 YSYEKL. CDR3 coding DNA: TGCGCCAGCAGCCCCGCGGAGCGGGCCTACAATGAGCAGTTCTTC. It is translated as CASSPAERAYNEQFF.

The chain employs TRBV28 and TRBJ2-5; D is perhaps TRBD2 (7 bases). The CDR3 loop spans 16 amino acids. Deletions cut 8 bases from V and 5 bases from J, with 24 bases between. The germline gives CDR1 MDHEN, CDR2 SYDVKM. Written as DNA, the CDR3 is TGTGCCAGCGCCGGGGGCAGCAGACTAGCAGGGGAGACCCAGTACTTC. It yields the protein CASAGGSRLAGETQYF.